The next 3 T cell receptor beta chains were all read from a single sample in a study of long-term antiretroviral therapy in people with HIV (dated by TCRdb to the early 2020s). The immunoSEQ hsTCRB v3.0 assay was used at survey level resolution to sequence the TRB variable region. Not all clones reach the TCRdb copy of this immuneACCESS table, which keeps in-frame sequences only. Checked studies attribute under half of the gap to unresolved V genes and leave the rest unexplained. In this sample the table shows around 19,000 clones, approximately 90% of which occur a single time. The ten largest make up approximately 9.6% of the sample. Sequencing used unsorted PBMCs, obtained approximately 4.2 years before starting antiretroviral therapy. The receptor set was obtained from a woman in her thirties with HIV.

J is TRBJ2-1 and V is TRBV2, with D tentatively TRBD1 (5 bases). Germline values: CDR1 SNHLY, CDR2 FYNNEI. Between the trimmed V and J ends, which lost 6 bases and 4 bases, there was a span of 10 bases. The CDR3 has 13 amino acids. The DNA for the CDR3 is TGTGCCAGCAGACAAGACAGTTACAATGAGCAGTTCTTC. Encoded protein: CASRQDSYNEQFF. Together with reference TRBV2 and TRBJ2-1, the CDR3 gives the full variable domain: EPEVTQTPSHQVTQMGQEVILRCVPISNHLYFYWYRQILGQKVEFLVSFYNNEISEKSEIFDDQFSVERPDGSNFTLKIRSTKLEDSAMYFCASRQDSYNEQFFGPGTRLTVL.

This chain joins TRBV4-3 and TRBJ1-2; D is possibly TRBD1 (5 bases). The V end lost 4 bases, the J end lost 8 bases, and 17 bases lay between the germline ends. The CDR3 spans 14 residues. Germline values: CDR1 LGHNA, CDR2 YSLEER. The CDR3 DNA follows: TGCGCCAGCAGCCCCAGGGAGGCGTTACGGGGCTACACCTTC. Translating it yields CASSPREALRGYTF.

In regard to this clone: Other DNA sequences in the same sample also yield this CDR3. Here the CDR3 reads CASSPGQGVYGYTF. The CDR3 DNA reads as TGTGCCAGCAGCCCCGGACAGGGGGTCTATGGCTACACCTTC. The genes are TRBV7-2 and TRBJ1-2; 10 positions agree with TRBD1. V was clipped by 5 bases and J by 4 bases; unmatched bases: 4. The CDR3 sequence is 14 residues long. Germline lookup yields CDR1 SGHTA and CDR2 FQGNSA.